Sequencing of this T cell receptor (beta chain) was carried out in a study of blood T cell repertoires in COVID-19. Across the study: Acute and convalescent COVID-19 specimens originated in the United States, Italy and Spain. In each case, the material was cDNA or gDNA derived from T cells, B-cell-depleted T cells, or PBMCs.

V was trimmed by 6 bases and J by 11 bases, leaving 13 bases between them. The length of the CDR3 is 11 residues. Only one count was recorded for this clone. The protocol was immunoSEQ multiplex PCR, while the TCRdb copy is restricted to in-frame clones and leaves out a portion. The data show some 28,000 clones, around 92% seen once. This TCR was sampled from a human donor in a cohort sampled during active COVID-19. The genes are TRBV12-3 or TRBV12-4 and TRBJ1-1; D uncertain. Sequenced input: peripheral blood. CDR3 sequence (DNA): TGTGCCAGCAGCTTACTACGCGGGGCTTTCTTT. Residues: CASSLLRGAFF.